Listed below are T cell receptor beta chains from one sample, sequenced in a study of cytomegalovirus exposure and HLA in healthy donors. Libraries were prepared by immunoSEQ multiplex PCR; TCRdb keeps only in-frame clonotypes and omits some of them. The data contain around 180,000 clones, 65% to 85% of them singletons. Sequences were obtained from PBMCs. The receptors here all came from a man younger than 30 in good health and CMV-seronegative. CDR3s include the opening cysteine and the closing phenylalanine or tryptophan. The D gene is left open where the match is weak. Clone size, where shown, is once, few, many, or a class for clones that have expanded.

V gene	D gene	clone size	J gene	CDR3 protein	CDR3 DNA
TRBV29-1	TRBD1	few	TRBJ1-2	CSAGRDRLNGYTF	TGCAGCGCGGGAAGGGACAGGTTAAATGGCTACACCTTC
TRBV7-9	.	.	TRBJ1-2	CASSSTLDPGVYGYTF	TGTGCCAGCAGCTCCACTCTGGACCCGGGGGTCTATGGCTACACCTTC
TRBV6-5	TRBD2	.	TRBJ2-1	CASSSRDYGEQFF	TGTGCCAGCAGTTCCCGGGACTACGGTGAGCAGTTCTTC
TRBV4-3	.	.	TRBJ2-1	CASSQGWQGGNEQFF	TGCGCCAGCAGCCAAGGGTGGCAAGGGGGCAATGAGCAGTTCTTC
TRBV5-1	.	.	TRBJ1-4	CASSLGLTASNEKLFF	TGCGCCAGCAGCTTGGGACTGACAGCCTCCAATGAAAAACTGTTTTTT
TRBV19	TRBD1	.	TRBJ1-2	CASSIGAGGASNYGYTF	TGTGCCAGTAGTATAGGGGCAGGGGGCGCGTCTAACTATGGCTACACCTTC
TRBV28	TRBD1	.	TRBJ2-1	CASSLEPGQGMWEEQFF	TGTGCCAGCAGTTTAGAGCCGGGACAGGGGATGTGGGAGGAGCAGTTCTTC
TRBV30	TRBD1	.	TRBJ2-1	CAWDRASYNEQFF	TGTGCCTGGGACAGGGCCTCATACAATGAGCAGTTCTTC
TRBV19	.	.	TRBJ1-5	CASSLWTEGLWNQPQHF	TGTGCCAGTAGTCTGTGGACAGAGGGTTTATGGAATCAGCCCCAGCATTTT
TRBV19	.	.	TRBJ2-7	CASSISLDTSYEQYF	TGTGCCAGTAGTATCTCTCTGGACACCTCCTACGAGCAGTACTTC
TRBV19	TRBD2	once	TRBJ2-2	CATFGTRDTGELFF	TGTGCCACCTTCGGGACTAGGGACACCGGGGAGCTGTTTTTT
TRBV15	.	once	TRBJ1-1	CATSPDGAGTEAFF	TGTGCCACCAGCCCGGACGGGGCGGGAACTGAAGCTTTCTTT
TRBV4-3	.	.	TRBJ2-2	CASSQDAGVGELFF	TGCGCCAGCAGCCAAGATGCAGGGGTCGGGGAGCTGTTTTTT
TRBV11-3	.	.	TRBJ2-4	CASSLGGTGTKNIQYF	TGTGCCAGCAGCTTAGGCGGGACCGGGACTAAAAACATTCAGTACTTC
TRBV6-5	TRBD1	.	TRBJ1-2	CASRAQGRKFGYTF	TGTGCCAGCCGGGCACAGGGGAGAAAGTTTGGCTACACCTTC
TRBV6-1	TRBD1	once	TRBJ2-5	CASSGDRAETQYF	TGTGCCAGCAGTGGGGACAGGGCCGAGACCCAGTACTTC
TRBV19	.	.	TRBJ2-5	CASSYDGRGQETQYF	TGTGCCAGTAGTTATGACGGCCGGGGCCAAGAGACCCAGTACTTC
TRBV7-2	.	.	TRBJ1-4	CASSNWPPRGNEKLFF	TGTGCCAGCAGCAATTGGCCACCACGGGGGAATGAAAAACTGTTTTTT
TRBV27	.	.	TRBJ1-2	CASRLTAGYGYTF	TGTGCCAGCAGGCTGACAGCTGGCTATGGCTACACCTTC
TRBV9	TRBD2	.	TRBJ2-5	CASSVLAVQETQYF	TGTGCCAGCAGCGTGCTAGCGGTACAAGAGACCCAGTACTTC
TRBV5-6	TRBD1	.	TRBJ1-3	CASSPGTGLSSGNTIYF	TGTGCCAGCAGCCCGGGGACAGGCCTTAGCTCTGGAAACACCATATATTTT
TRBV7-6	TRBD1	.	TRBJ1-6	CASSQTDRGRVDSPLHF	TGTGCCAGCAGCCAAACGGACAGGGGGCGAGTCGATTCACCCCTCCACTTT
TRBV4-3	TRBD2	.	TRBJ2-1	CASSQDRASGSYNEQFF	TGCGCCAGCAGCCAAGATCGGGCTAGCGGGAGCTACAATGAGCAGTTCTTC
TRBV30	.	.	TRBJ2-5	CAWNSDRSREFSETQYF	TGTGCCTGGAACTCGGACCGAAGTAGGGAGTTTTCGGAGACCCAGTACTTC
TRBV19	.	.	TRBJ2-1	CASSTGRGNEQFF	TGTGCCAGTAGTACCGGTCGAGGAAATGAGCAGTTCTTC
TRBV14	.	.	TRBJ2-7	CASSQATGQPREQYF	TGTGCCAGCAGCCAAGCTACCGGACAGCCGAGGGAGCAGTACTTC
TRBV19	.	few	TRBJ1-2	CASSVDGNYGYTF	TGTGCCAGTAGTGTCGACGGGAACTATGGCTACACCTTC
TRBV2	.	.	TRBJ1-1	CASSVLGGFNTEAFF	TGTGCCAGCAGTGTGTTAGGGGGATTCAACACTGAAGCTTTCTTT
TRBV6-5	TRBD1	.	TRBJ1-1	CASSYRGTGFGAFF	TGTGCCAGCAGTTACAGGGGGACAGGGTTTGGGGCTTTCTTT
TRBV6-1	TRBD1	once	TRBJ2-7	CASSSNTGGIYEQYF	TGTGCCAGCAGTTCTAATACAGGGGGAATCTACGAGCAGTACTTC
TRBV14	.	.	TRBJ2-3	CASSQGSRDGGTQYF	TGTGCCAGCAGCCAAGGTTCCAGGGACGGGGGTACGCAGTATTTT
TRBV13	TRBD1	.	TRBJ1-6	CASSTRTGQSPLHF	TGTGCCAGCAGCACCCGGACAGGCCAGTCACCCCTCCACTTT
TRBV7-9	TRBD1	.	TRBJ2-3	CASTLMGQGTTDTQYF	TGTGCCAGCACCCTTATGGGACAGGGGACCACAGATACGCAGTATTTT
TRBV6-6	.	.	TRBJ2-3	CASVRRGGTDTQYF	TGTGCCAGTGTCAGGCGGGGAGGCACAGATACGCAGTATTTT
TRBV29-1	TRBD1	.	TRBJ2-4	CSVATGDGEIQYF	TGCAGCGTCGCTACAGGGGACGGGGAGATTCAGTACTTC
TRBV5-6	.	.	TRBJ2-5	CASSWGGEETQYF	TGTGCCAGCAGCTGGGGCGGCGAGGAGACCCAGTACTTC
TRBV10-3	.	.	TRBJ1-4	CAITGDTNEKLFF	TGTGCCATCACTGGGGACACGAATGAAAAACTGTTTTTT
TRBV7-9	TRBD2	.	TRBJ2-7	CASRTSGTSVYEQYF	TGTGCCAGCAGAACCTCCGGGACTAGCGTGTACGAGCAGTACTTC
TRBV7-2	.	few	TRBJ2-5	CASSLLPGKETQYF	TGTGCCAGCAGCTTACTTCCAGGGAAGGAGACCCAGTACTTC
TRBV12-5	TRBD1	.	TRBJ2-1	CASGLLYVGTGHNEQFF	TGTGCTAGTGGTTTATTGTATGTCGGGACAGGGCACAATGAGCAGTTCTTC
TRBV4-3	.	.	TRBJ2-2	CASSQDTIDSENTGELFF	TGCGCCAGCAGCCAAGATACCATTGATTCAGAGAACACCGGGGAGCTGTTTTTT
TRBV9	.	.	TRBJ2-4	CASSVGGHAKPTAKNIQYF	TGTGCCAGCAGCGTAGGAGGTCATGCCAAACCGACCGCCAAAAACATTCAGTACTTC
TRBV18	.	few	TRBJ2-7	CASSPVSYEQYF	TGTGCCAGCTCCCCTGTCTCCTACGAGCAGTACTTC
TRBV28	TRBD2	.	TRBJ2-7	CASTRASGSYEQYF	TGTGCCAGCACCCGGGCTAGCGGGAGCTACGAGCAGTACTTC
TRBV27	TRBD1	.	TRBJ2-7	CASRGQGIYEQYF	TGTGCCAGCCGGGGACAGGGAATATACGAGCAGTACTTC
TRBV5-1	TRBD1	.	TRBJ1-2	CASSFRDREVDVYTF	TGCGCCAGCAGCTTCCGGGACAGGGAAGTCGATGTCTACACCTTC
TRBV7-9	TRBD1	.	TRBJ2-7	CSSSADRGRGNYEQYF	TGTTCCAGCAGCGCTGACAGGGGGCGCGGTAACTACGAGCAGTACTTC
TRBV7-8	.	.	TRBJ2-7	CASSLQQGNRYEQYF	TGTGCCAGCAGCTTACAGCAGGGAAATAGGTACGAGCAGTACTTC
TRBV5-1	.	.	TRBJ2-7	CASSSSFEQYF	TGCGCCAGCAGCTCCTCGTTCGAGCAGTACTTC
TRBV19	TRBD1	.	TRBJ2-7	CASSIRDRGYEQYF	TGTGCCAGTAGTATCCGGGACAGGGGCTACGAGCAGTACTTC
TRBV28	.	once	TRBJ2-4	CASSTLAKNIQYF	TGTGCCAGCAGCACTCTAGCCAAAAACATTCAGTACTTC
TRBV28	.	once	TRBJ2-2	CASSLGDSPPPGELFF	TGTGCCAGCAGTTTGGGGGACTCCCCTCCGCCCGGGGAGCTGTTTTTT
TRBV28	TRBD2	few	TRBJ2-1	CASTFSGTVKLAGDEFF	TGTGCCAGCACCTTTTCCGGGACAGTGAAACTAGCGGGAGATGAGTTCTTC
TRBV5-4	TRBD1	.	TRBJ2-7	CASSRQGYEQYF	TGTGCCAGCTCCCGACAGGGCTACGAGCAGTACTTC